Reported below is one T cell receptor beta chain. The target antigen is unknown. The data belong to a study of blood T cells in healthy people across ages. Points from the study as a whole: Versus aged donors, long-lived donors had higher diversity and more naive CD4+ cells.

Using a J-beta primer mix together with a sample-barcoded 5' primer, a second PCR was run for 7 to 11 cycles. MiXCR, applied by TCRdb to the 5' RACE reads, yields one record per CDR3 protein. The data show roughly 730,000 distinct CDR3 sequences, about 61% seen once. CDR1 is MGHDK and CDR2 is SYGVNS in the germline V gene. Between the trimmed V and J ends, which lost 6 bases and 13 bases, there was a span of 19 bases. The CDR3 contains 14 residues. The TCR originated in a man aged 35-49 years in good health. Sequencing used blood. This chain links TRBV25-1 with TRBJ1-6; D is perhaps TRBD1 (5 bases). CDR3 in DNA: TGTGCCAGCAGGCAGGAGGCAGGGATCGGGCCCCTCCACTTT. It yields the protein CASRQEAGIGPLHF.